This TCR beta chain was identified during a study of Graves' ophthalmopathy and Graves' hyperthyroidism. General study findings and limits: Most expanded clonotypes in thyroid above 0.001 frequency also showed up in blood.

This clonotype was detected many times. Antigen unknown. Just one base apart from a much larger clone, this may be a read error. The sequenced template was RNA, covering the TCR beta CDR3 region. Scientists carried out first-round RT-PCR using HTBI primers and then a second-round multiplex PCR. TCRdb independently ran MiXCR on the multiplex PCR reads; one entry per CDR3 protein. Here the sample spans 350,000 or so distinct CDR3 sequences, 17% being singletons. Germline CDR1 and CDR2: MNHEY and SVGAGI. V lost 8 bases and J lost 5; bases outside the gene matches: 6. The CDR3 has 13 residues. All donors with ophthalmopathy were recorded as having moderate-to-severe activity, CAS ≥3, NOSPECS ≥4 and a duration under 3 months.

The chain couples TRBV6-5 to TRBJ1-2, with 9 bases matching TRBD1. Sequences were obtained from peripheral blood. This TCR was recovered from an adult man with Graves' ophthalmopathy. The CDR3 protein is CASGLDRGYGYTF. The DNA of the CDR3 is TGTGCCAGCGGTCTCGACAGGGGGTATGGCTACACCTTC.